Reported below is one T cell receptor beta chain. In the study's own analysis: It was from reference gene primer amplification that nucleated cell counts were estimated. Here immunoSEQ multiplex PCR was the method, and the copy in TCRdb shows in-frame clones only, minus some. D and trimming were read from the DNA, whereas the V and J calls and clone size are those reported in that table. This table holds 100,000 or so clones, approximately 81% found once. This sample was included in a study of blood T cell repertoires in COVID-19. For the study at large: Specimens from acute and convalescent COVID-19 originated in the United States, Italy and Spain. The analysed material was cDNA or gDNA that came from T cells, B-cell-depleted T cells, or PBMCs.

The CDR3 has 15 amino acids. Germline-derived CDR1 and CDR2 are MNHEY and SMNVEV (reference sequence). Trimming removed 6 bases from V and 3 bases from J, with 14 bases in between. This chain joins TRBV27 and TRBJ1-4; D unclear. The sample was peripheral blood. The sequence was collected from a man in his sixties with acute or convalescent COVID-19. The DNA for the CDR3 is TGTGCCAGCAGGGACTTCTCCGACCCTAATGAAAAACTGTTTTTT. It codes for CASRDFSDPNEKLFF.